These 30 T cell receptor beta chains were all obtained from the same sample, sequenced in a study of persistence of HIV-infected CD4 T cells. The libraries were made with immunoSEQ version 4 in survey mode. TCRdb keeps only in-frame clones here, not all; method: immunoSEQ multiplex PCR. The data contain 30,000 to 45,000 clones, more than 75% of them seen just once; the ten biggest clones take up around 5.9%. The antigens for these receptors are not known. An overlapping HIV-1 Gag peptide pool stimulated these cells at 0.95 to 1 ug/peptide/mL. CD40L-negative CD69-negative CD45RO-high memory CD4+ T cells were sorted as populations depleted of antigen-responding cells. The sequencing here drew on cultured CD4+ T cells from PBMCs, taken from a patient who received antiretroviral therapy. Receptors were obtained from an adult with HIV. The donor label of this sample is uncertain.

The CDR3 is CASSTRHANIQYF. In nucleotides, the CDR3 is TGTGCCAGCAGTACCCGACACGCAAACATTCAGTACTTC. J is TRBJ2-4 and V is TRBV12-3 or TRBV12-4; D is ambiguous. This CDR3 is built from 13 residues. The V gene lost 5 bases and the J gene lost 6 bases, with 11 bases spanning the gap.

The CDR3 DNA sequence: TGTGCCAGCAGCCAAGGGCGGCAGGGTAATTCACCCCTCCACTTT. Translation: CASSQGRQGNSPLHF. V usage is TRBV14 and J usage is TRBJ1-6; a possible D gene is TRBD1 (5 bases). This CDR3 contains 15 residues. Germline CDR1 SGHDN, CDR2 FVKESK. V lost 1 base and J lost 6, with 10 bases in between.

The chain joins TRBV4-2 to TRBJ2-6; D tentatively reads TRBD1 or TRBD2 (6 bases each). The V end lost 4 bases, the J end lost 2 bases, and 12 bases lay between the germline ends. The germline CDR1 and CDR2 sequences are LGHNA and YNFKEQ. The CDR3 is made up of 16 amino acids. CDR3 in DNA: TGTGCCAGCAGCCCCGAGGAGGGGGCTGGGGCCAACGTCCTGACTTTC. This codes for CASSPEEGAGANVLTF.

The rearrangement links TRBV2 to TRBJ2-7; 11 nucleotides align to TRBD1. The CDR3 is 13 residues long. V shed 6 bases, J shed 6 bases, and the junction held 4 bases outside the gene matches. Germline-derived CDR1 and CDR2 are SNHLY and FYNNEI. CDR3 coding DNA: TGTGCCAGCAGGGGGACAGGGGGTATCGAGCAGTACTTC. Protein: CASRGTGGIEQYF.

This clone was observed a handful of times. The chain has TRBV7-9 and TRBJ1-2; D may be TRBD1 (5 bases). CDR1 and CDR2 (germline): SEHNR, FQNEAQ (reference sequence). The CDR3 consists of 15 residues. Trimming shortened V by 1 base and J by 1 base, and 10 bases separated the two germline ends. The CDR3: CASSLGFRDNYGYTF. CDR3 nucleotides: TGTGCCAGCAGCTTAGGGTTCAGGGATAACTATGGCTACACCTTC.

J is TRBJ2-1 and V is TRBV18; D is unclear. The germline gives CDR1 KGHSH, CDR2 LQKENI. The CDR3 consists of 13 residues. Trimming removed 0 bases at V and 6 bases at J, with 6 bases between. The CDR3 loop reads CASSPPSSNEQFF. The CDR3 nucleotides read TGTGCCAGCTCACCACCTTCTAGCAATGAGCAGTTCTTC. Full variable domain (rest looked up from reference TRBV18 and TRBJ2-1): NAGVMQNPRHLVRRRGQEARLRCSPMKGHSHVYWYRQLPEEGLKFMVYLQKENIIDESGMPKERFSAEFPKEGPSILRIQQVVRGDSAAYFCASSPPSSNEQFFGPGTRLTVL.

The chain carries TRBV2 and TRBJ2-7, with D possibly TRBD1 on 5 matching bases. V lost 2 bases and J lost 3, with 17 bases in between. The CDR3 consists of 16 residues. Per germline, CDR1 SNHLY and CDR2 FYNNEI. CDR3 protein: CASSERSPGFLYEQYF. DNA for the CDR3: TGTGCCAGCAGTGAAAGGTCGCCAGGGTTCCTCTACGAGCAGTACTTC.

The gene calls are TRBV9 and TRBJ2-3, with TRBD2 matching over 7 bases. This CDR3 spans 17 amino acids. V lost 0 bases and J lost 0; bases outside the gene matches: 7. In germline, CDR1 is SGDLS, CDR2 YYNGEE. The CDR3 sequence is CASSVASSGASTDTQYF. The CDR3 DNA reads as TGTGCCAGCAGCGTAGCATCTAGCGGCGCAAGCACAGATACGCAGTATTTT.

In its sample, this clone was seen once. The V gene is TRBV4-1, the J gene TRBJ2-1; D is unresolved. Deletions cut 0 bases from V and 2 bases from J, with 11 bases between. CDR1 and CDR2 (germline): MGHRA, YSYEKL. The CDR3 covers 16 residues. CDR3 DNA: TGCGCCAGCAGCCAAGAAGTCTATGCCCCCTACAATGAGCAGTTCTTC. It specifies CASSQEVYAPYNEQFF.

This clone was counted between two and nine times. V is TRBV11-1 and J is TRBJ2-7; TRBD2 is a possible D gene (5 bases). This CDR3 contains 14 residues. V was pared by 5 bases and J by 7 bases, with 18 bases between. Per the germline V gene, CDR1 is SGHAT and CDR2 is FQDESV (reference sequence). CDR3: CASSVGRGFWEQYF. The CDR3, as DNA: TGTGCCAGCAGCGTCGGACGGGGATTTTGGGAGCAGTACTTC.

CDR3 DNA: TGTGCCAGCAGCTTAGCGGGACAGGGAAATGAGCAGTTCTTC. Translating gives CASSLAGQGNEQFF. The chain couples TRBV7-2 to TRBJ2-1, with TRBD1 matching 9 bases. This CDR3 comprises 14 residues. Trimming cost V 0 bases and J 7 bases; bases outside gene matches: 1. Germline V gene sequence: CDR1 SGHTA, CDR2 FQGNSA. The complete variable domain, with remaining parts taken from reference TRBV7-2 and TRBJ2-1, reads GAGVSQSPSNKVTEKGKDVELRCDPISGHTALYWYRQSLGQGLEFLIYFQGNSAPDKSGLPSDRFSAERTGGSVSTLTIQRTQQEDSAVYLCASSLAGQGNEQFFGPGTRLTVL.

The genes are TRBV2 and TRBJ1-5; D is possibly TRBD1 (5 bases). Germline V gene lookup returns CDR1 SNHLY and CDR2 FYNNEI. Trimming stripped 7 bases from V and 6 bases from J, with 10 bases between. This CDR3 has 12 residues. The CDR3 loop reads CASTGGAQPQHF. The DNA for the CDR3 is TGTGCCAGCACTGGGGGAGCTCAGCCCCAGCATTTT.

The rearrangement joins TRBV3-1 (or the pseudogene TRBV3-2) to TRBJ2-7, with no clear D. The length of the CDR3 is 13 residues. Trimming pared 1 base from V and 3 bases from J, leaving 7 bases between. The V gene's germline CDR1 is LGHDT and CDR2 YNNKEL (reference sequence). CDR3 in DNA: TGTGCCAGCAGCCAAGTTCGCAGCTACGAGCAGTACTTC. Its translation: CASSQVRSYEQYF.

The CDR3 loop is CASRRTYYTNTEAFF. The DNA of the CDR3 is TGTGCCAGCAGAAGAACCTACTATACAAACACTGAAGCTTTCTTT. The chain has TRBV6-4 and TRBJ1-1; D call uncertain. Trimming pared 6 bases from V and 2 bases from J, leaving 16 bases between. This CDR3 region has 15 residues. Germline lookup yields CDR1 MRHNA and CDR2 SNTAGT.

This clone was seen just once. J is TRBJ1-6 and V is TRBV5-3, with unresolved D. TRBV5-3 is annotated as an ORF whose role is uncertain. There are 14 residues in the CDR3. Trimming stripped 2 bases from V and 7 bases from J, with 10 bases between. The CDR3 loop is CARSLGSINSPLHF. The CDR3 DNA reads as TGTGCCAGAAGCTTAGGGAGTATAAATTCACCCCTCCACTTT.

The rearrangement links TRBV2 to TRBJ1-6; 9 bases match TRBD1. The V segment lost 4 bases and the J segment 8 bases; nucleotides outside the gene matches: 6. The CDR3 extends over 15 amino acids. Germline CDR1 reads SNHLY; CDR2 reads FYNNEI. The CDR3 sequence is CASSGGQGRHSPLHF. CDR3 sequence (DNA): TGTGCCAGCAGTGGGGGACAGGGAAGACATTCACCCCTCCACTTT.

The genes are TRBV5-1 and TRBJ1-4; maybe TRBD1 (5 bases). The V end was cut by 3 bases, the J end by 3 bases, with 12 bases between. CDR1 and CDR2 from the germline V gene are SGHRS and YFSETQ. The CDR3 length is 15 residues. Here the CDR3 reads CASSYTGEANEKLFF. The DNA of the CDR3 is TGCGCCAGCAGCTACACAGGTGAAGCTAATGAAAAACTGTTTTTT.

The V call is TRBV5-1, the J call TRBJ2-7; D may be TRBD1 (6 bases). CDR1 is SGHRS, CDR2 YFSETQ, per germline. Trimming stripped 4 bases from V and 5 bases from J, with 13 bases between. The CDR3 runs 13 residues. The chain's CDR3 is CASSRGQGHEQYF. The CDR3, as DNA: TGCGCCAGCAGCCGAGGTCAGGGGCACGAGCAGTACTTC.

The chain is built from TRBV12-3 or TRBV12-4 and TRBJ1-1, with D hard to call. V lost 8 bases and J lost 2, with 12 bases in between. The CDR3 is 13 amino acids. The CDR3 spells CASRSGANTEAFF. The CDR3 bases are TGTGCCAGCCGTTCGGGCGCAAACACTGAAGCTTTCTTT.

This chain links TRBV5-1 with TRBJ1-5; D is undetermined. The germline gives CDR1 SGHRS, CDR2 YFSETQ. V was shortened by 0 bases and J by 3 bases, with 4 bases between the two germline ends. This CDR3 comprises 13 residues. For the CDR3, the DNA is TGCGCCAGCAGCTTGGATGCCAATCAGCCCCAGCATTTT. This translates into CASSLDANQPQHF.

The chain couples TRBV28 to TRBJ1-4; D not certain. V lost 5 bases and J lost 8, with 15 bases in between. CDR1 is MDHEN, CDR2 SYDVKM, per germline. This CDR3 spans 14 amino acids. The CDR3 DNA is TGTGCCAGCAGTCCGGCCCTGGAGGGAGAAAAACTGTTTTTT. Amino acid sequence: CASSPALEGEKLFF.

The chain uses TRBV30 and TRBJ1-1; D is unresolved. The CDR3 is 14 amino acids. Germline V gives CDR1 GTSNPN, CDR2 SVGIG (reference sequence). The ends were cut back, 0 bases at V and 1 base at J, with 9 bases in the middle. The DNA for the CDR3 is TGTGCCTGGAGTGTACTGTGGGGGAACACTGAAGCTTTCTTT. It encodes CAWSVLWGNTEAFF. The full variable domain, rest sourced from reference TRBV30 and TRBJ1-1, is SQTIHQWPATLVQPVGSPLSLECTVEGTSNPNLYWYRQAAGRGLQLLFYSVGIGQISSEVPQNLSASRPQDRQFILSSKKLLLSDSGFYLCAWSVLWGNTEAFFGQGTRLTVV.

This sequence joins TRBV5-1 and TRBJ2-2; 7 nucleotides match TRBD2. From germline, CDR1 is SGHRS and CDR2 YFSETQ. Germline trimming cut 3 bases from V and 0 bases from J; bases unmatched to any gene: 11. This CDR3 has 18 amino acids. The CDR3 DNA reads TGCGCCAGCAGCTCTGGAGGCCCTAGCGGTGCGAACACCGGGGAGCTGTTTTTT. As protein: CASSSGGPSGANTGELFF.

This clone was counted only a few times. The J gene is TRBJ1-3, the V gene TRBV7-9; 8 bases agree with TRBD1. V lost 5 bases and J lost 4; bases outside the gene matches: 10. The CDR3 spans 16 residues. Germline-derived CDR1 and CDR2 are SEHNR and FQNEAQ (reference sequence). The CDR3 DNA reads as TGTGCCAGCAGCGCTAGACAGGGGAACCTGGGAAACACCATATATTTT. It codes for CASSARQGNLGNTIYF. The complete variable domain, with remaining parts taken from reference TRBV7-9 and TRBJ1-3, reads DTGVSQNPRHKITKRGQNVTFRCDPISEHNRLYWYRQTLGQGPEFLTYFQNEAQLEKSRLLSDRFSAERPKGSFSTLEIQRTEQGDSAMYLCASSARQGNLGNTIYFGEGSWLTVV.

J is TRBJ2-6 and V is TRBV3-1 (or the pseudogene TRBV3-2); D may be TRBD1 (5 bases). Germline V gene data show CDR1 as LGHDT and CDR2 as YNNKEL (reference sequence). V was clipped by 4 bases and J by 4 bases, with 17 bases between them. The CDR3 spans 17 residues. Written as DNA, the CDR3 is TGTGCCAGCAGCCTTGGGTCTCTTGGGGCGGGGGCCAACGTCCTGACTTTC. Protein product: CASSLGSLGAGANVLTF.

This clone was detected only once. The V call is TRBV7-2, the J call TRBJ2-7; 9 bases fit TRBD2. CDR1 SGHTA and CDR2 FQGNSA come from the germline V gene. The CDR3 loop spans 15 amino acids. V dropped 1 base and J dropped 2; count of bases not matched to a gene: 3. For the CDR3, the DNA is TGTGCCAGCAGCTTAGTTGCGGGGGGGCCCTACGAGCAGTACTTC. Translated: CASSLVAGGPYEQYF.

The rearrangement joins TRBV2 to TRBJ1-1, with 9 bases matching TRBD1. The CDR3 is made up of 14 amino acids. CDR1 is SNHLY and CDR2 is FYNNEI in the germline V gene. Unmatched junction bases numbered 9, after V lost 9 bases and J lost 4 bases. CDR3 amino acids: CASDPGQGRTEAFF. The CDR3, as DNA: TGTGCCAGTGATCCGGGACAGGGCCGCACTGAAGCTTTCTTT.

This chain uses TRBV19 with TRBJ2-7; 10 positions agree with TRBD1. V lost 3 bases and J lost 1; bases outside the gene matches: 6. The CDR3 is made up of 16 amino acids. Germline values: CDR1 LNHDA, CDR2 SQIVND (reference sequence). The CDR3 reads CASSMGTGDWSYEQYF. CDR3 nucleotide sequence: TGTGCCAGTAGTATGGGGACAGGGGACTGGTCCTACGAGCAGTACTTC.

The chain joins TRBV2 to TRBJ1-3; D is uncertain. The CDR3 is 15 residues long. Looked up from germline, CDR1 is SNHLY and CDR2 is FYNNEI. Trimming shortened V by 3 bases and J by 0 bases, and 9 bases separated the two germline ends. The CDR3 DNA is TGTGCCAGCAGTGATGACACGAGCTCTGGAAACACCATATATTTT. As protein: CASSDDTSSGNTIYF.

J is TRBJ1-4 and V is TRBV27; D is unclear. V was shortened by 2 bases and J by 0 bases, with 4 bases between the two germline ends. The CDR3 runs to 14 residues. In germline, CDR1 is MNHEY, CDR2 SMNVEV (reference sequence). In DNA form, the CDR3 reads TGTGCCAGCAGTTTACAGGCAACTAATGAAAAACTGTTTTTT. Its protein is CASSLQATNEKLFF.